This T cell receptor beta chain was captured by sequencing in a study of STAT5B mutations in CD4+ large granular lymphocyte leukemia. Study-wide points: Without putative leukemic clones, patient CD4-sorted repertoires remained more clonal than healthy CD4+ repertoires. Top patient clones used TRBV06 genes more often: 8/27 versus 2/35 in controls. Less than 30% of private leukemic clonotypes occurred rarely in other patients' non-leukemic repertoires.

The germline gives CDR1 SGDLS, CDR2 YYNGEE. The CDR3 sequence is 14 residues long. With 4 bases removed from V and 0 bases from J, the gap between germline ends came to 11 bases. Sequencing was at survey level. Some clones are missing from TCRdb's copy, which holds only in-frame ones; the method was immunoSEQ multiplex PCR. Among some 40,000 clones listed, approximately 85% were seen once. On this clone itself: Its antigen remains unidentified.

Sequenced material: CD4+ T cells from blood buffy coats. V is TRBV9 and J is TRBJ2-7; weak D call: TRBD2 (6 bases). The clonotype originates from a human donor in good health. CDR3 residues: CASSPGTHSYEQYF. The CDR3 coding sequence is TGTGCCAGCAGCCCCGGGACTCACTCCTACGAGCAGTACTTC.